Shown below are 27 T cell receptor beta chains from a single sample sequenced in a study of CD8+CD57+ T cells in acquired aplastic anemia. The template used for profiling TCR beta VDJ and CDR3 was genomic DNA. TCRdb analysed the reads with MiXCR anew, one entry per CDR3 protein. The profile shows about 420,000 distinct CDR3 sequences, 60% to 80% of them singletons. Sequencing was carried out using sorted CD4+, CD8+, or CD8+CD57+ T cells (not recorded which) from PBMCs. Receptor source: a human donor in good health, serving as a control.

This chain uses TRBV7-2 with TRBJ2-7; 7 nucleotides line up with TRBD1. CDR1 and CDR2 from the germline V gene are SGHTA and FQGNSA. This CDR3 is built from 15 residues. The junction had 15 bases not matched to a gene; V was cut back by 0 bases and J by 13 bases. For the CDR3, the DNA is TGTGCCAGCAGCTTAGCGGCGAGGGGGCAAGAGGAAAAATACTTC. This gives the protein CASSLAARGQEEKYF.

This chain joins TRBV11-2 and TRBJ2-5; perhaps TRBD1 as D (5 bases). CDR3 length: 14 amino acids. V lost 3 bases to trimming and J lost 3 bases, with 11 bases between them. The germline gives CDR1 SGHAT, CDR2 FQNNGV. As DNA, the CDR3 is TGTGCCAGCAGCTTGAGGTCCAGGGAAGAGACCCAGTACTTC. Its translation is CASSLRSREETQYF.

The count of this clonotype is one. The rearrangement links TRBV20-1 to TRBJ2-7; TRBD1 might be the D (5 bases). Trimming took off 3 bases at V and 2 bases at J, with 11 bases between the two ends. This CDR3 region has 13 residues. Germline V gene data show CDR1 as DFQATT and CDR2 as SNEGSKA (reference sequence). The CDR3 nucleotides read TGCAGTGCTAGTGGGCAGGGTCCCTACGAGCAGTACTTC. Amino acid sequence: CSASGQGPYEQYF.

The V gene is TRBV7-4, the J gene TRBJ2-3; 7 bases map to TRBD2. The V gene's germline CDR1 is SGHVT and CDR2 SQSDAQ. The CDR3 runs 14 residues. V shed 5 bases, J shed 3 bases, and the junction held 5 bases outside the gene matches. DNA of the CDR3: TGTGCCAGCAGCGCGGGAGCCGTAACAGATACGCAGTATTTT. It yields the protein CASSAGAVTDTQYF.

The chain uses TRBV24-1 and TRBJ2-3; 16 nucleotides line up with TRBD2. The CDR3 runs 17 residues. J was trimmed by 2 bases and V by 7 bases; bases with no gene match: 5. Germline-derived CDR1 and CDR2 are KGHDR and SFDVKD. The CDR3: CATSGTSGGAFTDTQYF. CDR3 nucleotides: TGTGCCACCAGCGGGACTAGCGGGGGGGCCTTCACAGATACGCAGTATTTT.

This clonotype was seen many times. CDR3 coding DNA: TGTGCCAGCAGCGTAGGGAATGAAGAGACCCAGTACTTC. Amino acid sequence: CASSVGNEETQYF. V and J are TRBV9 and TRBJ2-5; no clear D gene. CDR3 length equals 13 residues. Germline lookup yields CDR1 SGDLS and CDR2 YYNGEE. The V gene lost 0 bases and the J gene lost 3 bases, with 6 bases spanning the gap.

Notes on this clonotype: At one end the junction does not follow the germline gene, possibly because of a read error. This sequence joins TRBV7-2 and TRBJ1-5, with D perhaps matching TRBD1 (6 bases). The CDR3 has 13 residues. CDR1 and CDR2 (germline): SGHTA, FQGNSA. The CDR3 DNA sequence: TGTGCCAGCAGCCCGGGACACGGACAGCCCCCGCATTTT. Its translation is CASSPGHGQPPHF.

This chain uses TRBV7-2 with TRBJ1-6; D is undetermined. Trimming stripped 4 bases from V and 13 bases from J, with 23 bases between. CDR3 length: 16 residues. From germline, CDR1 is SGHTA and CDR2 FQGNSA. The CDR3 spells CASSSTPFSYNGPLHF. The DNA of the CDR3 is TGTGCCAGCAGCTCCACGCCCTTCTCCTATAATGGCCCCCTCCACTTT.

This rearrangement joins TRBV7-2 to TRBJ2-1; no reliable D call. CDR1 is SGHTA and CDR2 is FQGNSA in the germline V gene. Between the trimmed V and J ends, which lost 2 bases and 8 bases, there was a span of 13 bases. The CDR3 is 14 residues long. Here the CDR3 DNA reads TGTGCCAGCAGCTTAATGCAGACCCCAGATGAGCAGTTCTTC. Protein product: CASSLMQTPDEQFF.

The rearrangement links TRBV15 to TRBJ1-6; unclear D gene. The J call is in doubt because the DNA end fits TRBJ1-5 better. Germline CDR1 is LNHNV and CDR2 is YYDKDF (reference sequence). The CDR3 consists of 15 residues. The CDR3 DNA reads as TGTGCCACCAGCAGAGCTCGGCGTGAGAATCAGCCCCAGCATTTT. Its protein product is CATSRARRENQPQHF.

V gene TRBV11-2 combines with J gene TRBJ2-4; TRBD1 agrees at 10 bases. Germline V gene sequence: CDR1 SGHAT, CDR2 FQNNGV. V dropped 5 bases and J dropped 6; count of bases not matched to a gene: 10. The length of the CDR3 is 16 residues. In nucleotides, the CDR3 is TGTGCCAGCAGCCCGGCCGGGACAGGGGTGGGAAACATTCAGTACTTC. Translating gives CASSPAGTGVGNIQYF.

This chain connects TRBV5-5 to TRBJ2-1; unclear D gene. Between the trimmed V and J ends, which lost 6 bases and 5 bases, there was a span of 6 bases. CDR3 length: 11 residues. The germline CDR1 and CDR2 sequences are SGHKS and YYEKEE (reference sequence). The DNA for the CDR3 is TGTGCCAGCACCGGAGACAATGAGCAGTTCTTC. Translating gives CASTGDNEQFF.

This clonotype was found many times. This sequence joins TRBV30 and TRBJ1-6; the match to TRBD1 covers 8 bases. Germline CDR1 is GTSNPN and CDR2 is SVGIG (reference sequence). This CDR3 has 14 amino acids. The V and J ends lost 3 bases and 9 bases, in that order; junction bases with no gene match: 7. The CDR3 spells CAWSTGGGGSPLHF. CDR3 nucleotides: TGTGCCTGGAGCACAGGGGGTGGAGGTTCACCCCTCCACTTT.

For this clonotype: At one end, the junction sequence differs from germline, possibly due to a read error. The chain carries TRBV19 and TRBJ1-6; D is uncertain. Germline assignment: CDR1 LNHDA and CDR2 SQIVND (reference sequence). CDR3 size: 14 residues. The CDR3, as DNA: TGTGCCAGTAGTATAGGGCTATTAGGCGCTGAACCTTTCTTT. Its protein product is CASSIGLLGAEPFF.

CDR3 in DNA: TGCAGTGCTAGAGATCGCAACACTGAAGCTTTCTTT. Its translation: CSARDRNTEAFF. This chain links TRBV20-1 with TRBJ1-1; D unclear. Germline CDR1 reads DFQATT; CDR2 reads SNEGSKA (reference sequence). Trimming pared 0 bases from V and 2 bases from J, leaving 4 bases between. The CDR3 has 12 amino acids.

The chain links TRBV2 to TRBJ1-6; tentatively, D is TRBD1 (5 bases). Germline assignment: CDR1 SNHLY and CDR2 FYNNEI. V lost 10 bases to trimming and J lost 13 bases, with 26 bases between them. CDR3 size: 15 residues. The CDR3 spells CATIRPPGPPYPLHF. The DNA of the CDR3 is TGTGCCACCATCCGCCCCCCGGGACCGCCTTATCCCCTCCACTTT.

Concerning this clonotype: This likely comes from a read error, as the CDR3 has no conserved phenylalanine or tryptophan at its end. The chain uses TRBV7-4 and TRBJ1-2; D is undetermined. The germline V and J ends were trimmed by 5 bases and 2 bases, with 9 bases remaining between them. The CDR3 is 13 amino acids. Per the germline V gene, CDR1 is SGHVT and CDR2 is SQSDAQ. In DNA form, the CDR3 reads TGTGCCAGCAGCGTGTCCACAAACTATGGCTACACCATC. Protein: CASSVSTNYGYTI.

About this clonotype itself: The junction shows a germline mismatch at one end, possibly a read error. The chain links TRBV9 to TRBJ2-7; 8 nucleotides line up with TRBD1. Looked up from germline, CDR1 is SGDLS and CDR2 is YYNGEE. The length of the CDR3 is 13 residues. CDR3: CASSRGAGRGPSF. The CDR3 bases are TGTGCCAGCAGCCGGGGAGCTGGCAGGGGGCCTAGCTTC.

The chain couples TRBV7-8 to TRBJ2-3; D is possibly TRBD1 or TRBD2 (5 bases each). V lost 2 bases and J lost 4, with 10 bases in between. This CDR3 has 14 amino acids. CDR1 and CDR2 (germline): SGHVS, FQNEAQ. CDR3 nucleotides: TGTGCCAGCAGCTTATATGAGGGGCCAGATACGCAGTATTTT. Its protein product is CASSLYEGPDTQYF. Full variable domain (rest looked up from reference TRBV7-8 and TRBJ2-3): GAGVSQSPRYKVAKRGQDVALRCDPISGHVSLFWYQQALGQGPEFLTYFQNEAQLDKSGLPSDRFFAERPEGSVSTLKIQRTQQEDSAVYLCASSLYEGPDTQYFGPGTRLTVL.

This clonotype was found many times. The V and J genes are TRBV11-2 and TRBJ1-4, with D unresolved. Deletions cut 3 bases from V and 8 bases from J, with 4 bases between. The CDR3 is 11 amino acids. Germline V gene sequence: CDR1 SGHAT, CDR2 FQNNGV. The CDR3 DNA reads as TGTGCCAGCAGCTTGGACGAAAAACTGTTTTTT. Protein product: CASSLDEKLFF.

At least ten counts were recorded for this clonotype. This chain connects TRBV2 to TRBJ2-7, with TRBD1 matching over 9 bases. The CDR3 consists of 12 residues. CDR1 and CDR2 (germline): SNHLY, FYNNEI. The junction had 0 bases not matched to a gene; V was cut back by 6 bases and J by 3 bases. In nucleotides, the CDR3 is TGTGCCAGCAGGACAGGGGGCTACGAGCAGTACTTC. Its translation is CASRTGGYEQYF.

On this clonotype: One end of the junction varies from germline; a read error may be responsible. This chain joins TRBV7-2 and TRBJ2-5, with 7 nucleotides matching TRBD1. Germline CDR1 reads SGHTA; CDR2 reads FQGNSA. The CDR3 runs to 14 residues. The CDR3 DNA reads as TGTGCCAGCAACTTACAGGGGCCCCAAGAGACCCAGTACTTC. Amino acids: CASNLQGPQETQYF.

Details on this clonotype: No conserved phenylalanine or tryptophan is present at the end of the CDR3, so a read error is the likely explanation. This chain joins TRBV20-1 and TRBJ2-7; TRBD1 or TRBD2 may be the D gene (5 bases each). CDR3 length: 15 amino acids. The V and J ends lost 4 bases and 4 bases respectively, with 20 bases between them. Germline values: CDR1 DFQATT, CDR2 SNEGSKA (reference sequence). CDR3 sequence: CSAKARGQLRYEQYS. In DNA form, the CDR3 reads TGCAGTGCTAAGGCCCGGGGCCAACTTCGATACGAGCAGTACTCC.

The genes are TRBV11-3 and TRBJ1-2; weak D call: TRBD1 (5 bases). The V gene's germline CDR1 is SGHNT and CDR2 YENEEA. Trimming stripped 3 bases from V and 4 bases from J, with 18 bases between. The CDR3 is made up of 16 amino acids. CDR3 DNA sequence: TGTGCCAGCAGCTTGAGTGGCACAGGACACGGCTATGGCTACACCTTC. Translating it yields CASSLSGTGHGYGYTF.

This chain links TRBV2 with TRBJ1-3; D gene unclear. Trimming removed 6 bases from V and 4 bases from J, with 7 bases in between. The CDR3 is made up of 12 amino acids. Germline assignment: CDR1 SNHLY and CDR2 FYNNEI. The CDR3 spells CASSTDGNTIYF. As DNA, the CDR3 is TGTGCCAGCAGCACCGACGGAAACACCATATATTTT.

This clonotype was counted only a few times. A much larger clone lies a single base off, so this may be a read error. The V gene is TRBV7-2, the J gene TRBJ2-7, with D unclear. Germline V gene sequence: CDR1 SGHTA, CDR2 FQGNSA. This CDR3 is built from 11 residues. Trimming stripped 5 bases from V and 7 bases from J, with 9 bases between. The CDR3 coding sequence is TGTGCCAGCAGCCCGTTCAATGAGCAGTACTTC. Translated, it gives CASSPFNEQYF.

This clonotype was observed a few times. Here the CDR3 reads CSARIGPNNEQFF. CDR3 DNA: TGCAGTGCTAGAATTGGACCAAACAATGAGCAGTTCTTC. This rearrangement joins TRBV20-1 to TRBJ2-1; no clear D. V lost 2 bases and J lost 5, with 10 bases in between. CDR1 is DFQATT and CDR2 is SNEGSKA in the germline V gene (reference sequence). The length of the CDR3 is 13 residues.